This is a list of T cell receptor beta chains from one sample in a study of blood T cell repertoires in COVID-19. Measured with immunoSEQ multiplex PCR; TCRdb has only the in-frame clones, and not every one. The repertoire has 150,000 to 200,000 clones, 85% to 90% of them found once; the top ten carry 6.2%. Sequencing was performed on PBMCs or T cells enriched from blood (not recorded which). Source of these receptors: a man aged 40-49 years who had recovered from COVID-19. CDR3s include the opening cysteine and the closing phenylalanine or tryptophan. A D gene is named only where the DNA matches it firmly. The listing skips clone size in some rows; elsewhere it reads once, few, many or a size class.

clone size	D gene	V gene	J gene	CDR3 DNA	CDR3 protein
NA	NA	TRBV7-9	TRBJ1-4	TGTGCCAGCAGCCCCGGGATAGAGAATGAAAAACTGTTTTTT	CASSPGIENEKLFF
NA	NA	TRBV30	TRBJ1-1	TGTGCCTGGATGATGAAAAGCGATGAAGCTTTCTTT	CAWMMKSDEAFF
NA	TRBD1	TRBV7-6	TRBJ2-5	TGTGCCAGCAGCGCGACGTACAGGGGGCTTAAGACCCAGTACTTC	CASSATYRGLKTQYF
NA	TRBD1	TRBV9	TRBJ1-6	TGTGCCAGCAGCGTCGGGCAGGGGGCCTCACCCCTCCACTTT	CASSVGQGASPLHF
NA	NA	TRBV5-6	TRBJ2-5	TGTGCCAGCAGCTTCTCTCCCACCGGCCAAGAGACCCAGTACTTC	CASSFSPTGQETQYF
NA	TRBD2	TRBV15	TRBJ2-5	TGTGCCACCAGCAGAGAATTACGCGGGAGGATGGGGACCCAGTACTTC	CATSRELRGRMGTQYF
NA	NA	TRBV28	TRBJ1-1	TGTGCCACAAAGGACAGCCTGAACACTGAAGCTTTCTTT	CATKDSLNTEAFF
NA	TRBD1	TRBV5-5	TRBJ2-1	TGTGCCAGCTGGGAAGACAGGGGCTCCTACAATGAGCAGTTCTTC	CASWEDRGSYNEQFF
NA	NA	TRBV11-2	TRBJ2-3	TGTGCCAGCAGCTCCGGGACTGTTTCCACGGGTACGCAGTATTTT	CASSSGTVSTGTQYF
NA	TRBD2	TRBV11-2	TRBJ2-7	TGTGCCAGCAGTTCCCGACTAGCGGGACGGTACGAGCAGTACTTC	CASSSRLAGRYEQYF
NA	TRBD1	TRBV2	TRBJ2-5	TGTGCCAGCCCGACGCTGATCTTAGGACAGGGCATTGACGAGACCCAGTACTTC	CASPTLILGQGIDETQYF
once	NA	TRBV11-2	TRBJ2-6	TGTGCCAGCAGCTTCGGACAGACTCAGGGGGCCAACGTCCTGACTTTC	CASSFGQTQGANVLTF
once	NA	TRBV19	TRBJ2-1	TGTGCCAGTAGTATAGCACCTTGGGCGGGGGAGCAGTTCTTC	CASSIAPWAGEQFF
NA	NA	TRBV9	TRBJ2-7	TGTGCCAGCAGCGTAGGGGGAGGTGACTACGAGCAGTACTTC	CASSVGGGDYEQYF
NA	NA	TRBV5-5	TRBJ1-5	TGTGCCAGCAGCTTTCGAGGAGGGAATCAGCCCCAGCATTTT	CASSFRGGNQPQHF
NA	NA	TRBV7-8	TRBJ1-3	TGTGCCAGCAGCTCACTTAACACCATATATTTT	CASSSLNTIYF
NA	TRBD2	TRBV5-1	TRBJ2-6	TGCGCCAGCAGCTTCCCTCCGGGGGGGTTTAGCTCTGGGGCCAACGTCCTGACTTTC	CASSFPPGGFSSGANVLTF
NA	TRBD1	TRBV29-1	TRBJ1-1	TGCAGCGTTGTTCAGGGGGTCACTGAAGCTTTCTTT	CSVVQGVTEAFF
once	NA	TRBV10-3	TRBJ1-5	TGTGCCATCAGTGAGTCTAGTGTCTTTGCCGGGAGAGACCAGCCCCAGCATTTT	CAISESSVFAGRDQPQHF
NA	NA	TRBV29-1	TRBJ1-2	TGCAGCGTAGAGCACCAGGCTGGCTATGGCTACACCTTC	CSVEHQAGYGYTF
NA	NA	TRBV5-1	TRBJ1-4	TGCGCCAGCAGCTTGGGGAGGGGAGCAACTAATGAAAAACTGTTTTTT	CASSLGRGATNEKLFF
few	NA	TRBV24-1	TRBJ2-7	TGTGCCACGCTTAGTGCCTACTCCTACGAGCAGTACTTC	CATLSAYSYEQYF
NA	NA	TRBV18	TRBJ1-1	TGTGCCAGCTCACCACTTTGGGACAAAGCTGAAGCTTTCTTT	CASSPLWDKAEAFF
NA	TRBD2	TRBV27	TRBJ2-4	TGTGCCAGCAGGCGTACCGGGACTAGCGGGGGCATTCAGTACTTC	CASRRTGTSGGIQYF
many	TRBD2	TRBV6-5	TRBJ2-1	TGTGCCAGCAGTTACCGGACTAGCGGGCGAATGAATGAGCAGTTCTTC	CASSYRTSGRMNEQFF
NA	NA	TRBV6-2/TRBV6-3	TRBJ2-7	TGTGCCAGCAGTAATGACAGGCCTTCCTACGAGCAGTACTTC	CASSNDRPSYEQYF
once	NA	TRBV19	TRBJ1-5	TGTGCCAGTATGGCCCAAGGGAGAGGAAGCAATCAGCCCCAGCATTTT	CASMAQGRGSNQPQHF
NA	TRBD1	TRBV10-3	TRBJ2-7	TGTGCCATCAGGACGGACCAACAGGGGACCTACGAGCAGTACTTC	CAIRTDQQGTYEQYF
NA	NA	TRBV27	TRBJ2-5	TGTGCCAGCAGTTCCCGACAGCGCCAAGAGACCCAGTACTTC	CASSSRQRQETQYF
NA	TRBD2	TRBV9	TRBJ2-3	TGTGCCAGCAGCGTTTCTAGCGGGAGAGTGGCCGATACGCAGTATTTT	CASSVSSGRVADTQYF
NA	TRBD1	TRBV28	TRBJ1-6	TGTGCCAGCAGTCACCCGGGACAGGGGGCCTTAAAACCCCTCCACTTT	CASSHPGQGALKPLHF
NA	NA	TRBV4-1	TRBJ2-7	TGCGCCAGCAGCCCCAAGGAGGTACAGGGAGGGATGCAGTACTTC	CASSPKEVQGGMQYF
few	NA	TRBV4-1	TRBJ1-2	TGCGCCAGCAGCCCTGGTGAGTTCGTCTCTTGGGGCTACACCTTC	CASSPGEFVSWGYTF
NA	TRBD1	TRBV9	TRBJ2-7	TGTGCCAGCAGCGTAGGTGGGACAGGGGAGCAGGCCTACGAGCAGTACTTC	CASSVGGTGEQAYEQYF
NA	TRBD2	TRBV11-2	TRBJ2-5	TGTGCCAGCACTGACCTTAGCGGGCGGGAGGAGACCCAGTACTTC	CASTDLSGREETQYF
once	TRBD2	TRBV9	TRBJ2-3	TGTGCCAGCAGCGCGGGGGGGAGGCGCACAGATACGCAGTATTTT	CASSAGGRRTDTQYF
NA	TRBD2	TRBV28	TRBJ2-7	TGTGCCAGCAGTTTGGTGTCTAGCGGGATTACCTACGAGCAGTACTTC	CASSLVSSGITYEQYF
NA	NA	TRBV5-4	TRBJ1-1	TGTGCCAGCAGCTCCCCGGGGGGCACTGAAGCTTTCTTT	CASSSPGGTEAFF
NA	TRBD1	TRBV19	TRBJ1-2	TGTGCCAGTAGTATGGGGGACAGCTCTAACTATGGCTACACCTTC	CASSMGDSSNYGYTF
NA	NA	TRBV4-1	TRBJ2-3	TGCGCCAGCAGCCGACTAGGTACGGGGGACACAGATACGCAGTATTTT	CASSRLGTGDTDTQYF
NA	NA	TRBV18	TRBJ2-6	TGTGCCAGCTCACCAGGTCAACTTTACTCTGGGGCCAACGTCCTGACTTTC	CASSPGQLYSGANVLTF
few	NA	TRBV27	TRBJ1-2	TGTGCCACCAAGAAGGGTTTTATAAGGGAGAGTACGGCGGATGGCTACACCTTC	CATKKGFIRESTADGYTF
once	NA	TRBV24-1	TRBJ1-3	TGTGCCACCAGTGCCAATTACAGCAGGGTACCTGGAAACACCATATATTTT	CATSANYSRVPGNTIYF
NA	NA	TRBV10-2	TRBJ1-6	TGCGCCAGCAGTGAGTCGGACAGTTATAATTCACCCCTCCACTTT	CASSESDSYNSPLHF
NA	TRBD2	TRBV29-1	TRBJ2-3	TGCAGCGTGGGAGCGGGGCCCTCAGGTACGCAGTATTTT	CSVGAGPSGTQYF
NA	NA	TRBV12-3/TRBV12-4	TRBJ2-3	TGTGCCAGCAGTTTCATGGGCGATACGCAGTATTTT	CASSFMGDTQYF
NA	NA	TRBV3-1/TRBV3-2	TRBJ2-5	TGTGCCAGCAGCCAAAGGCCTCAGGGGAAAGAGACCCAGTACTTC	CASSQRPQGKETQYF
NA	TRBD1	TRBV19	TRBJ2-4	TGTGCCAGTACGGGACAGGCCTTTGGAGAAAACATTCAGTACTTC	CASTGQAFGENIQYF